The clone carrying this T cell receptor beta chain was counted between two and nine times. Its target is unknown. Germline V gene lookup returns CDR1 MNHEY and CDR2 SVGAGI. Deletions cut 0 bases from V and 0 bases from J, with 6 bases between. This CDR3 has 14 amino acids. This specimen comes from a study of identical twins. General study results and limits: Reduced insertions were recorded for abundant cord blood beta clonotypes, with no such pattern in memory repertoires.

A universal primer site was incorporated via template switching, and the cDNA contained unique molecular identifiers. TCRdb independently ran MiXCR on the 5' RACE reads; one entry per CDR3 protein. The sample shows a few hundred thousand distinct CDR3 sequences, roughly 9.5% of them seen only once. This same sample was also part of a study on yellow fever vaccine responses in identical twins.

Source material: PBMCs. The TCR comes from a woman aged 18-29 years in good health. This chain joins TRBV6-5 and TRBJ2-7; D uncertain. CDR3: CASSYSEDSYEQYF. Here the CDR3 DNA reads TGTGCCAGCAGTTACTCGGAAGACTCCTACGAGCAGTACTTC.